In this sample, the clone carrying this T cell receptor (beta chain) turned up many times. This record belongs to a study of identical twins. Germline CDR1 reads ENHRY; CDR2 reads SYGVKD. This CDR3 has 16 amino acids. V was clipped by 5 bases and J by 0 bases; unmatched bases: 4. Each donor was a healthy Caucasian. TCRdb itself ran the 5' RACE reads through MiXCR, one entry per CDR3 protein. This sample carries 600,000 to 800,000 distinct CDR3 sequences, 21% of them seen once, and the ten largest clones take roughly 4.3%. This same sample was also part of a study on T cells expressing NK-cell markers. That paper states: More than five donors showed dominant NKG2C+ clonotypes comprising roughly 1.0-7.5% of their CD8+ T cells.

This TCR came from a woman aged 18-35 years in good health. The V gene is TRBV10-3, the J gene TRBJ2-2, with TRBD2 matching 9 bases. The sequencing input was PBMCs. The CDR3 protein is CAISQAGGANTGELFF. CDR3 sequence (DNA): TGTGCCATCAGTCAGGCGGGGGGGGCGAACACCGGGGAGCTGTTTTTT.